Here is one TCR beta chain with its context. The antigen is unknown. The CDR3 consists of 14 residues. The germline V gene encodes CDR1 MNHEY and CDR2 SVGAGI. V lost 4 bases to trimming and J lost 4 bases, with 12 bases between them. This sample stems from a study of shared clonotypes between healthy human individuals. At deep level, the assay was performed. Sequenced by immunoSEQ multiplex PCR; TCRdb stores in-frame clones only, minus some. The table lists hundreds of thousands of clones, 98% of them singletons. Study-wide results and caveats: Some clonotypes were shared by all four sorted-subset donors, while others were not shared. The non-shared ones had lower generation probabilities than the shared ones. Between a handful of donors, naive CD4 clonotypes were shared at a level of approximately 5%.

CD8 cells classed as naive were CD45RO-negative and positively selected for CCR7, excluding terminally differentiated effector memory CD45RA+ cells. This receptor was taken from a man aged 25 to 40 in good health. The sequenced material came from naive CD8+ T cells sorted from blood. The gene calls are TRBV6-5 and TRBJ2-3; possibly TRBD1 for D (6 bases). In nucleotides, the CDR3 is TGTGCCAGCAGTTGGAACAGGGACCCAGATACGCAGTATTTT. This encodes CASSWNRDPDTQYF.